These 5 T cell receptor beta chains share one sample of origin, sequenced in a study of blood T cell repertoires in COVID-19. Measured with immunoSEQ multiplex PCR; TCRdb has only the in-frame clones, and not every one. The table lists about 480,000 clones, approximately 89% of them singletons. The sequenced material came from peripheral blood. The receptors here all came from a woman aged 50 to 60 with COVID-19, enrolled during active disease.

The chain couples TRBV5-1 to TRBJ1-1; D is perhaps TRBD1 (5 bases). The length of the CDR3 is 14 residues. Trimming took off 3 bases at V and 3 bases at J, with 12 bases between the two ends. Germline V gene sequence: CDR1 SGHRS, CDR2 YFSETQ. CDR3 DNA: TGCGCCAGCAGCTCGGGGGAAGCCCACACTGAAGCTTTCTTT. Amino acids: CASSSGEAHTEAFF.

The chain uses TRBV30 and TRBJ1-4; TRBD1 matches 8 bases. The germline V gene has CDR1 GTSNPN and CDR2 SVGIG (reference sequence). The CDR3 has 13 residues. J lost 8 bases, V lost 3 bases, and 5 bases had no gene match. The CDR3 DNA reads TGTGCCTGGAGCAGGGGACAGGAAGAAAAACTGTTTTTT. Encoded protein: CAWSRGQEEKLFF.

The chain combines TRBV4-2 with TRBJ2-1, with 11 bases lining up with TRBD1. The germline CDR1 and CDR2 sequences are LGHNA and YNFKEQ. This CDR3 comprises 15 residues. J was trimmed by 6 bases and V by 2 bases; bases with no gene match: 3. The CDR3 DNA reads as TGTGCCAGCAGCCAATCGGGGACAGGGGGCAATGAGCAGTTCTTC. Translation gives CASSQSGTGGNEQFF.

The V and J genes are TRBV20-1 and TRBJ1-1; D not resolved. CDR3 length: 11 amino acids. Trimming removed 3 bases at V and 8 bases at J, with 10 bases between. Germline V gene data show CDR1 as DFQATT and CDR2 as SNEGSKA (reference sequence). In DNA form, the CDR3 reads TGCAGTGCTAGTCCGCAGGTAGAAGCTTTCTTT. Amino acids: CSASPQVEAFF.

Details on this clone: Other DNA sequences within the sample encode an identical CDR3. J is TRBJ2-7 and V is TRBV27; 9 bases line up with TRBD2. Germline assignment: CDR1 MNHEY and CDR2 SMNVEV (reference sequence). There are 14 residues in the CDR3. Trimming removed 2 bases from V and 3 bases from J; junction bases left unmatched: 2. CDR3 in amino acids: CASSLRGGVYEQYF. The CDR3 DNA is TGTGCCAGCAGTTTACGCGGGGGGGTCTACGAGCAGTACTTC.